This TCR beta chain was captured by sequencing in a study of T cell responses to AZD1222 COVID-19 vaccine. Using immunoSEQ multiplex PCR, the repertoire was profiled, and TCRdb retains in-frame clones only, with some absent. The sample includes about 160,000 clones, 88% of them seen just once. V shed 6 bases, J shed 5 bases, and the junction held 12 bases outside the gene matches. CDR1 and CDR2 (germline): SNHLY, FYNNEI. This CDR3 is built from 15 residues. J is TRBJ2-5 and V is TRBV2; the match to TRBD2 covers 7 bases. Here the sequenced sample was peripheral blood, taken on day 0 of AZD1222 vaccination. This sequence was found in an adult in good health. CDR3 DNA: TGTGCCAGCAGGCCGGGACTACGGTTGGGGGAGACCCAGTACTTC. It codes for CASRPGLRLGETQYF.